The 11 T cell receptor beta chains given below trace back to one sample, sequenced in a study of graft-versus-host responses after intestinal transplantation. Assay: immunoSEQ multiplex PCR; the TCRdb copy retains only in-frame clones and omits some. The sample carries 62,000 or so clones, 85% to 95% recorded once. For these TCRs, the target antigens are not known. This specimen consisted of unstimulated CD8+ T cells sorted from spleen or lymph node cells, obtained before transplant. The receptors shown here come from a human donor who was the organ donor for an intestinal transplant.

CDR3 DNA: TGCAGCTGCGACAGGGTCCACACTGAAGCTTTCTTT. Protein product: CSCDRVHTEAFF. The chain links TRBV29-1 to TRBJ1-1; 7 bases match TRBD1. The J segment lost 3 bases and the V segment lost 8 bases, leaving 6 bases of the junction unmatched. Per germline, CDR1 SQVTM and CDR2 ANQGSEA. The CDR3 spans 12 residues.

The V gene is TRBV9, the J gene TRBJ2-3, with 7 bases fitting TRBD2. Per germline, CDR1 SGDLS and CDR2 YYNGEE. The V gene end was trimmed by 0 bases and the J gene end by 0 bases; junction bases not matched to a gene: 7. There are 17 residues in the CDR3. This CDR3 reads CASSVGHGRSSTDTQYF. The CDR3 nucleotides read TGTGCCAGCAGCGTAGGTCACGGGAGGTCTAGCACAGATACGCAGTATTTT.

In nucleotides, the CDR3 is TGTGCCAGCAGCATATACAGGGGGAGACATGAAAAACTGTTTTTT. Translation: CASSIYRGRHEKLFF. The chain has TRBV7-2 and TRBJ1-4, with 8 bases that match TRBD1. The V and J ends lost 5 bases and 6 bases, in that order; junction bases with no gene match: 8. In germline, CDR1 is SGHTA, CDR2 FQGNSA. The CDR3 contains 15 residues. Full variable domain (remainder filled in from reference TRBV7-2 and TRBJ1-4): GAGVSQSPSNKVTEKGKDVELRCDPISGHTALYWYRQSLGQGLEFLIYFQGNSAPDKSGLPSDRFSAERTGGSVSTLTIQRTQQEDSAVYLCASSIYRGRHEKLFFGSGTQLSVL.

The chain uses TRBV6-4 and TRBJ2-3; D perhaps matches TRBD1 (5 bases). Germline lookup yields CDR1 MRHNA and CDR2 SNTAGT. This CDR3 region has 13 residues. V lost 3 bases to trimming and J lost 6 bases, with 10 bases between them. The CDR3 reads CASSEGRADTQYF. CDR3 in DNA: TGTGCCAGCAGTGAGGGCAGGGCTGATACGCAGTATTTT.

This clone was observed a single time. The chain carries TRBV30 and TRBJ2-7, with no clear D. Germline V lookup: CDR1 GTSNPN, CDR2 SVGIG (reference sequence). V was shortened by 2 bases and J by 0 bases, with 5 bases between the two germline ends. CDR3 size: 12 residues. The CDR3 DNA reads TGTGCCTGGAGTCCTTCCTCCTACGAGCAGTACTTC. Translating gives CAWSPSSYEQYF. The complete variable domain, with remaining parts taken from reference TRBV30 and TRBJ2-7, reads SQTIHQWPATLVQPVGSPLSLECTVEGTSNPNLYWYRQAAGRGLQLLFYSVGIGQISSEVPQNLSASRPQDRQFILSSKKLLLSDSGFYLCAWSPSSYEQYFGPGTRLTVT.

The rearrangement uses TRBV6-5 and TRBJ1-1; 7 positions agree with TRBD1. The length of the CDR3 is 13 residues. J gave up 3 bases and V 6 bases, and 4 bases lay outside the gene matches. Per the germline V gene, CDR1 is MNHEY and CDR2 is SVGAGI. CDR3 DNA: TGTGCCAGCAGCCGACAGGGTTACACTGAAGCTTTCTTT. Its translation is CASSRQGYTEAFF.

The CDR3 loop is CASSLGLAGYNEQFF. In nucleotides, the CDR3 is TGTGCCAGCAGCTTAGGTCTAGCGGGCTACAATGAGCAGTTCTTC. V usage is TRBV11-2 and J usage is TRBJ2-1, with 8 bases lining up with TRBD2. The ends lost 1 base at V and 3 bases at J; junction bases unmatched: 2. Germline assignment: CDR1 SGHAT and CDR2 FQNNGV. The CDR3 has 15 amino acids.

This clone has more than one count but fewer than ten. The chain employs TRBV6-4 and TRBJ2-1; 12 nucleotides align to TRBD2. CDR3 length: 15 residues. V gave up 6 bases and J gave up 6 bases; unmatched junction bases: 6. Germline loops: CDR1 MRHNA, CDR2 SNTAGT. CDR3 in amino acids: CASSSTSGSVNEQFF. CDR3 nucleotides: TGTGCCAGCAGCTCGACTAGCGGGAGCGTCAATGAGCAGTTCTTC.

The V gene is TRBV6-1, the J gene TRBJ2-1; 11 bases map to TRBD1. The CDR3 is made up of 16 amino acids. Germline lookup yields CDR1 MNHNS and CDR2 SASEGT. The V and J ends lost 3 bases and 6 bases, in that order; junction bases with no gene match: 7. Here the CDR3 reads CASSDGQGAQVNEQFF. The CDR3 nucleotides read TGTGCCAGCAGTGACGGACAGGGGGCGCAGGTCAATGAGCAGTTCTTC.

The rearrangement uses TRBV19 and TRBJ2-3; D not certain. V gave up 2 bases and J gave up 4 bases, with 10 bases separating them. This CDR3 has 14 amino acids. Germline V gene sequence: CDR1 LNHDA, CDR2 SQIVND (reference sequence). The CDR3 nucleotides are TGTGCCAGTAGTATACTACACGGAGCAGATACGCAGTATTTT. Amino acid sequence: CASSILHGADTQYF.

The rearrangement uses TRBV5-6 and TRBJ2-1; tentative D call: TRBD2 (6 bases). Germline V gene data show CDR1 as SGHDT and CDR2 as YYEEEE. The CDR3 covers 16 residues. V was pared by 2 bases and J by 2 bases, with 14 bases between. The CDR3 bases are TGTGCCAGCAGCTTTGGGGGGACCCAAACCTACAATGAGCAGTTCTTC. Translating it yields CASSFGGTQTYNEQFF. Full variable domain (remainder filled in from reference TRBV5-6 and TRBJ2-1): DAGVTQSPTHLIKTRGQQVTLRCSPKSGHDTVSWYQQALGQGPQFIFQYYEEEERQRGNFPDRFSGHQFPNYSSELNVNALLLGDSALYLCASSFGGTQTYNEQFFGPGTRLTVL.